This passage covers 28 T cell receptor beta chains from one sample sequenced in a study of T cell therapy after organ transplantation. Clones were sequenced by immunoSEQ multiplex PCR, and TCRdb holds only the in-frame ones, with some missing. Among about 18,000 clones listed, around 81% were seen once. Regarding time point: 4-8 weeks after completion of therapy. Antigen specificity for these receptors is unknown. The starting material was CD8+ T cells from blood, obtained after autologous CMV-specific T cell therapy. These receptors all stem from a human patient who had received a solid organ transplant and had CMV disease. Some T cells here may be from the graft donor.

The rearrangement uses TRBV6-1 and TRBJ2-3; D perhaps matches TRBD1 (5 bases). The CDR3 is 15 amino acids. Germline CDR1 is MNHNS and CDR2 is SASEGT. V dropped 1 base and J dropped 6 bases, with 14 bases sitting between them. The CDR3 reads CASSEVQGPYDTQYF. The CDR3 nucleotides read TGTGCCAGCAGTGAAGTGCAGGGTCCGTATGATACGCAGTATTTT.

On this clone: One junction end does not reproduce the germline sequence, and a read error may be involved. The CDR3 loop is CASSDSQGARGEQYF. As DNA, the CDR3 is TGTGCCAGCAGTGACTCCCAGGGGGCAAGGGGCGAGCAGTACTTC. This chain joins TRBV6-5 and TRBJ2-7, with TRBD1 matching 8 bases. The germline V gene encodes CDR1 MNHEY and CDR2 SVGAGI. This CDR3 region has 15 residues.

The chain carries TRBV7-2 and TRBJ2-7; TRBD1 might be the D (7 bases). The CDR3 sequence is 15 residues long. The germline V gene encodes CDR1 SGHTA and CDR2 FQGNSA. The V end was cut by 6 bases, the J end by 0 bases, with 15 bases between. The DNA of the CDR3 is TGTGCCAGCAGTTACCAGGGGGGCCACTCCTACGAGCAGTACTTC. Translation: CASSYQGGHSYEQYF. The variable domain in full, completed from reference TRBV7-2 and TRBJ2-7, reads GAGVSQSPSNKVTEKGKDVELRCDPISGHTALYWYRQSLGQGLEFLIYFQGNSAPDKSGLPSDRFSAERTGGSVSTLTIQRTQQEDSAVYLCASSYQGGHSYEQYFGPGTRLTVT.

V gene TRBV19 combines with J gene TRBJ2-2; D remains unclear. The CDR3 is 12 amino acids. In germline, CDR1 is LNHDA, CDR2 SQIVND (reference sequence). Trimming shortened V by 8 bases and J by 10 bases, and 14 bases separated the two germline ends. CDR3 bases: TGTGCCAGTGCCTTCGGCCTAGAGGAGCTGTTTTTT. This sequence encodes CASAFGLEELFF.

V is TRBV19 and J is TRBJ1-1, with D maybe TRBD1 (6 bases). CDR1 and CDR2 (germline): LNHDA, SQIVND (reference sequence). V was trimmed by 0 bases and J by 0 bases, leaving 8 bases between them. CDR3 size: 15 residues. The CDR3 DNA reads TGTGCCAGTAGTATAGACCCAGGGGTGAACACTGAAGCTTTCTTT. Translation gives CASSIDPGVNTEAFF.

The chain is built from TRBV6-5 and TRBJ1-6, with TRBD1 matching over 7 bases. The CDR3 sequence is 13 residues long. Per germline, CDR1 MNHEY and CDR2 SVGAGI. V dropped 10 bases and J dropped 9; count of bases not matched to a gene: 9. The CDR3 region is CATHDRVSSPLHF. The CDR3 bases are TGTGCCACCCACGACAGGGTGTCTTCACCCCTCCACTTT.

The chain couples TRBV5-1 to TRBJ1-4, with D perhaps TRBD1 (5 bases). Looked up from germline, CDR1 is SGHRS and CDR2 is YFSETQ. This CDR3 is built from 16 residues. Trimming removed 2 bases at V and 0 bases at J, with 11 bases between. The CDR3 DNA follows: TGCGCCAGCAGCTTAGACAGAGATGCAACTAATGAAAAACTGTTTTTT. This encodes CASSLDRDATNEKLFF.

This chain links TRBV9 with TRBJ1-2; the D gene is possibly TRBD1 (6 bases). This CDR3 is built from 16 residues. In germline, CDR1 is SGDLS, CDR2 YYNGEE. V lost 7 bases to trimming and J lost 5 bases, with 24 bases between them. CDR3 protein: CASLGSGWGRGYGYTF. The CDR3 DNA follows: TGTGCCAGCCTGGGGAGCGGGTGGGGGCGCGGATATGGCTACACCTTC.

The chain recombines TRBV21-1 with TRBJ1-1. TRBV21-1 is listed as a pseudogene. CDR3 length equals 14 residues. The CDR3 DNA reads as TGTGCCAGCAGCAGGGGACGGGAGAACACTGAAGCTTTCTTT. This codes for CASSRGRENTEAFF.

The V and J genes are TRBV7-6 and TRBJ1-1; possibly TRBD1 for D (5 bases). V dropped 1 base and J dropped 7 bases, with 10 bases sitting between them. The length of the CDR3 is 13 residues. The germline V gene encodes CDR1 SGHVS and CDR2 FNYEAQ. The CDR3 here is CASSLGSQGEAFF. The CDR3 DNA follows: TGTGCCAGCAGCTTAGGTTCGCAGGGTGAAGCTTTCTTT.

The genes are TRBV14 and TRBJ2-5, with D unresolved. The V end lost 4 bases, the J end lost 2 bases, and 5 bases lay between the germline ends. Germline CDR1 is SGHDN and CDR2 is FVKESK. The CDR3 loop spans 12 amino acids. The CDR3 bases are TGTGCCAGCAGCCGGGAACAAGAGACCCAGTACTTC. Amino acids: CASSREQETQYF.

V gene TRBV5-1 combines with J gene TRBJ2-1; D might be TRBD2 (6 bases). The V and J ends lost 2 bases and 4 bases respectively, with 16 bases between them. The CDR3 consists of 16 residues. Germline V gene lookup returns CDR1 SGHRS and CDR2 YFSETQ. CDR3 amino acids: CASSFPGTGDYNEQFF. The CDR3 nucleotides read TGCGCCAGCAGCTTCCCCGGGACGGGGGATTACAATGAGCAGTTCTTC.

The rearrangement uses TRBV19 and TRBJ2-7; the D gene could be TRBD1 or TRBD2 (6 bases each). The germline V and J ends were trimmed by 3 bases and 0 bases, with 12 bases remaining between them. This CDR3 has 15 amino acids. CDR1 and CDR2 from the germline V gene are LNHDA and SQIVND (reference sequence). CDR3 sequence reads: CASSMWGAHSYEQYF. CDR3 bases: TGTGCCAGTAGTATGTGGGGGGCTCACTCCTACGAGCAGTACTTC.

The chain is built from TRBV27 and TRBJ1-5, with 7 bases fitting TRBD1. CDR1 is MNHEY, CDR2 SMNVEV, per germline (reference sequence). This CDR3 spans 15 amino acids. V lost 5 bases, J lost 1 base, and 5 bases stayed unmatched. The CDR3 bases are TGTGCCAGCAGTACAGGGGAAGGAAGCAATCAGCCCCAGCATTTT. Encoded protein: CASSTGEGSNQPQHF.

The gene calls are TRBV7-9 and TRBJ1-5; no definite D call. Trimming took off 5 bases at V and 0 bases at J, with 11 bases between the two ends. This CDR3 has 15 residues. Germline CDR1 reads SEHNR; CDR2 reads FQNEAQ (reference sequence). The CDR3 sequence is CASSSGSYSNQPQHF. CDR3 coding DNA: TGTGCCAGCAGCAGTGGCAGCTATAGCAATCAGCCCCAGCATTTT.

The rearrangement uses TRBV16 and TRBJ2-2; the D gene is possibly TRBD1 (6 bases). Germline CDR1 reads KGHSY; CDR2 reads FQNENV. V was pared by 1 base and J by 4 bases, with 19 bases between. The CDR3 length is 18 residues. The DNA of the CDR3 is TGTGCCAGCAGCCAATTAACAGGGAGTCCTGAGGGCACCGGGGAGCTGTTTTTT. Encoded protein: CASSQLTGSPEGTGELFF.

This rearrangement joins TRBV2 to TRBJ1-1; 10 bases fit TRBD1. V gave up 6 bases and J gave up 4 bases; unmatched junction bases: 5. The CDR3 length is 14 residues. Germline CDR1 and CDR2: SNHLY and FYNNEI. The CDR3 loop reads CASRTGQGSTEAFF. The CDR3 nucleotides read TGTGCCAGCAGGACGGGACAGGGGAGCACTGAAGCTTTCTTT. The full variable domain, with the rest looked up from reference TRBV2 and TRBJ1-1, is EPEVTQTPSHQVTQMGQEVILRCVPISNHLYFYWYRQILGQKVEFLVSFYNNEISEKSEIFDDQFSVERPDGSNFTLKIRSTKLEDSAMYFCASRTGQGSTEAFFGQGTRLTVV.

This chain joins TRBV2 and TRBJ1-1; D not resolved. Germline-derived CDR1 and CDR2 are SNHLY and FYNNEI. V lost 4 bases and J 1 base, leaving 10 bases between the germline ends. The CDR3 spans 14 residues. The CDR3 loop is CASSVADKNTEAFF. The CDR3 DNA follows: TGTGCCAGCAGTGTTGCAGACAAGAACACTGAAGCTTTCTTT.

The genes are TRBV30 and TRBJ2-2; D not resolved. Germline V CDR1 and CDR2: GTSNPN, SVGIG (reference sequence). Deletions cut 5 bases from V and 7 bases from J, with 14 bases between. This CDR3 has 13 amino acids. In DNA, the CDR3 is TGTGCCTGGGGGGATGAGACCTACGGGGAGCTGTTTTTT. Translation: CAWGDETYGELFF.

The V and J genes are TRBV7-8 and TRBJ2-5; a weak D match, TRBD2 (5 bases). The CDR3 runs 12 residues. CDR1 SGHVS and CDR2 FQNEAQ come from the germline V gene. Trimming cost V 5 bases and J 5 bases, with 9 bases left between them. The CDR3 DNA is TGTGCCAGCAGCCGACTATACGAGACCCAGTACTTC. Amino acids: CASSRLYETQYF.

In its sample, this clone is medium-sized. J is TRBJ2-1 and V is TRBV6-4; 10 nucleotides match TRBD2. Germline-derived CDR1 and CDR2 are MRHNA and SNTAGT. The CDR3 spans 15 residues. V dropped 2 bases and J dropped 8; count of bases not matched to a gene: 6. Here the CDR3 DNA reads TGTGCCAGCAGTGACGAAAGCGGGGGGGCCCATGAGCAGTTCTTC. This codes for CASSDESGGAHEQFF.

By sample share, this clone is medium-sized. This sequence joins TRBV27 and TRBJ2-6; tentative D call: TRBD1 (6 bases). Trimming pared 5 bases from V and 3 bases from J, leaving 8 bases between. The CDR3 consists of 14 residues. Germline V lookup: CDR1 MNHEY, CDR2 SMNVEV (reference sequence). DNA of the CDR3: TGTGCCAGCAGTACAGGGATTGGGGCCAACGTCCTGACTTTC. Protein product: CASSTGIGANVLTF.

The V call is TRBV7-9, the J call TRBJ2-5; 7 bases line up with TRBD2. V lost 5 bases to trimming and J lost 3 bases; unmatched junction nucleotides: 6. The CDR3 length is 14 residues. The germline V gene encodes CDR1 SEHNR and CDR2 FQNEAQ (reference sequence). In nucleotides, the CDR3 is TGTGCCAGCAGCCCCCCAACTAGCGAAGAGACCCAGTACTTC. Translated, it gives CASSPPTSEETQYF.

The chain recombines TRBV25-1 with TRBJ1-1; 7 bases align to TRBD1. Unmatched junction bases numbered 3, after V lost 4 bases and J lost 1 base. The CDR3 runs 14 residues. CDR1 is MGHDK, CDR2 SYGVNS, per germline. CDR3 region: CASSGTGRNTEAFF. The CDR3 nucleotides are TGTGCCAGCAGTGGGACAGGAAGGAACACTGAAGCTTTCTTT.

The chain combines TRBV7-6 with TRBJ2-3; D tentatively reads TRBD1 or TRBD2 (5 bases each). The CDR3 loop spans 17 amino acids. V was pared by 6 bases and J by 0 bases, with 19 bases between. CDR1 and CDR2 from the germline V gene are SGHVS and FNYEAQ. The CDR3 sequence: CASSPRDGGASTDTQYF. For the CDR3, the DNA is TGTGCCAGCAGTCCTCGGGACGGTGGGGCTAGCACAGATACGCAGTATTTT. Full variable domain (missing parts from reference TRBV7-6 and TRBJ2-3): GAGVSQSPRYKVTKRGQDVALRCDPISGHVSLYWYRQALGQGPEFLTYFNYEAQQDKSGLPNDRFSAERPEGSISTLTIQRTEQRDSAMYRCASSPRDGGASTDTQYFGPGTRLTVL.

This chain uses TRBV5-6 with TRBJ2-3, with D unclear. The CDR3 has 12 amino acids. V was clipped by 0 bases and J by 6 bases, with 5 bases between them. CDR1 SGHDT and CDR2 YYEEEE come from the germline V gene. The CDR3 DNA follows: TGTGCCAGCAGCTTGGGAGTGGATACGCAGTATTTT. As protein: CASSLGVDTQYF.

The chain employs TRBV6-6 and TRBJ2-2; 10 positions agree with TRBD1. The CDR3 contains 15 residues. With V trimmed by 2 bases and J by 5 bases, 2 bases remained unmatched. CDR1 and CDR2 from the germline V gene are MNHNY and SVGAGI (reference sequence). DNA for the CDR3: TGTGCCAGCAGTTACCCGGGACAGGGGACCGGGGAGCTGTTTTTT. Protein product: CASSYPGQGTGELFF.

This chain connects TRBV7-9 to TRBJ2-6, with D possibly being TRBD2 (6 bases). CDR1 is SEHNR and CDR2 is FQNEAQ in the germline V gene (reference sequence). This CDR3 contains 16 residues. The ends were cut back, 0 bases at V and 2 bases at J, with 8 bases in the middle. This CDR3 reads CASSLAGRTGANVLTF. The CDR3 region has the DNA TGTGCCAGCAGCTTAGCGGGGAGGACTGGGGCCAACGTCCTGACTTTC.